These 15 T cell receptor beta chains originate from one sample sequenced in a study of blood T cell repertoires in COVID-19. The method was immunoSEQ multiplex PCR; TCRdb's version includes in-frame clones alone and lacks a portion of them. Here the sample spans some 300,000 clones, more than 70% being singletons. The sequencing input was peripheral blood. Source of these receptors: a woman aged 25 to 39 who had recovered from COVID-19.

This chain uses TRBV11-3 with TRBJ2-2; 9 bases agree with TRBD1. The trim removed 6 bases at V and 8 bases at J, leaving 4 bases unmatched. In germline, CDR1 is SGHNT, CDR2 YENEEA. The CDR3 spans 13 residues. CDR3 protein: CASRGQGGGELFF. The DNA of the CDR3 is TGTGCCAGCAGGGGACAGGGCGGGGGGGAGCTGTTTTTT.

The chain uses TRBV7-2 and TRBJ1-1; possibly TRBD1 for D (5 bases). Trimming pared 4 bases from V and 11 bases from J, leaving 17 bases between. This CDR3 comprises 13 residues. CDR1 and CDR2 (germline): SGHTA, FQGNSA. For the CDR3, the DNA is TGTGCCAGCAGCTCCGGGACTGCCGCGGGGGCTTTCTTT. Amino acid sequence: CASSSGTAAGAFF.

This chain joins TRBV5-1 and TRBJ2-2; D is uncertain. V lost 0 bases and J 1 base, leaving 7 bases between the germline ends. The CDR3 consists of 15 residues. In germline, CDR1 is SGHRS, CDR2 YFSETQ. DNA for the CDR3: TGCGCCAGCAGCTTGGATTTCGTGAACACCGGGGAGCTGTTTTTT. Its protein product is CASSLDFVNTGELFF.

Only one count was recorded for this clone. This chain uses TRBV5-6 with TRBJ1-2; 12 nucleotides align to TRBD1. Germline trimming cut 4 bases from V and 1 base from J; bases unmatched to any gene: 8. The CDR3 has 17 amino acids. Germline assignment: CDR1 SGHDT and CDR2 YYEEEE. CDR3 sequence reads: CASSARDRGRVNYGYTF. Here the CDR3 DNA reads TGTGCCAGCAGCGCGAGGGACAGGGGGCGAGTTAACTATGGCTACACCTTC.

The chain employs TRBV7-2 and TRBJ2-5; D remains ambiguous. V was shortened by 0 bases and J by 4 bases, with 12 bases between the two germline ends. Germline CDR1 reads SGHTA; CDR2 reads FQGNSA. The CDR3 runs to 15 residues. In DNA form, the CDR3 reads TGTGCCAGCAGCTTAGCCCCTAGAACGGGAGAGACCCAGTACTTC. Its translation: CASSLAPRTGETQYF.

The rearrangement links TRBV3-1 (or the pseudogene TRBV3-2) to TRBJ2-7; the match to TRBD1 covers 11 bases. The CDR3 length is 15 residues. The germline V gene encodes CDR1 LGHDT and CDR2 YNNKEL (reference sequence). After removal of 1 base from V and 6 bases from J, the junction contained 5 bases not matched to a gene. The DNA of the CDR3 is TGTGCCAGCAGCCAAGGCGGGACAGGGGGAGGCGAGCAGTACTTC. This encodes CASSQGGTGGGEQYF.

The genes are TRBV3-1 (or the pseudogene TRBV3-2) and TRBJ2-7, with 7 nucleotides matching TRBD1. V gave up 8 bases and J gave up 4 bases; unmatched junction bases: 11. The germline gives CDR1 LGHDT, CDR2 YNNKEL (reference sequence). CDR3 length: 14 residues. The DNA for the CDR3 is TGTGCCAGCGAGAACAGGGGCCTCGGGTACGAGCAGTACTTC. This gives the protein CASENRGLGYEQYF.

The V call is TRBV12-5, the J call TRBJ1-1; D is undetermined. The ends were cut back, 3 bases at V and 11 bases at J, with 13 bases in the middle. Germline V gives CDR1 LGHNT, CDR2 FRNRAP. The CDR3 covers 12 residues. The CDR3 nucleotides read TGTGCTAGTGGTTTTGGGAGGGAAAGGGCTTTCTTT. Translating gives CASGFGRERAFF.

The J gene is TRBJ1-1, the V gene TRBV7-9; TRBD1 might be the D (5 bases). This CDR3 contains 14 residues. Germline V gene lookup returns CDR1 SEHNR and CDR2 FQNEAQ (reference sequence). Trimming stripped 5 bases from V and 1 base from J, with 11 bases between. The CDR3 DNA reads as TGTGCCAGCAGCCCGACGACAGCGAACACTGAAGCTTTCTTT. Protein product: CASSPTTANTEAFF.

This chain joins TRBV13 and TRBJ2-5, with D perhaps matching TRBD1 (6 bases). This CDR3 comprises 15 residues. Germline V gives CDR1 PRHDT, CDR2 FYEKMQ (reference sequence). V lost 4 bases, J lost 1 base, and 13 bases lay in between. CDR3 bases: TGTGCCAGCAGCTCTTGGGGGCAGCCCCAAGAGACCCAGTACTTC. It is translated as CASSSWGQPQETQYF.

This rearrangement joins TRBV6-5 to TRBJ2-7, with 9 positions matching TRBD1. Trimming removed 5 bases from V and 2 bases from J; junction bases left unmatched: 4. CDR1 is MNHEY and CDR2 is SVGAGI in the germline V gene. This CDR3 has 14 amino acids. In DNA, the CDR3 is TGTGCCAGCAGTATCGGACAGGGGCCCTACGAGCAGTACTTC. Residues: CASSIGQGPYEQYF.

The V and J genes are TRBV5-6 and TRBJ2-1; 9 bases agree with TRBD1. Unmatched junction bases numbered 8, after V lost 4 bases and J lost 3 bases. CDR1 is SGHDT, CDR2 YYEEEE, per germline. There are 16 residues in the CDR3. The CDR3 spells CASSALTGGSYNEQFF. In DNA form, the CDR3 reads TGTGCCAGCAGCGCCCTGACAGGGGGTAGCTACAATGAGCAGTTCTTC.

CDR3 DNA: TGTGCTAGTGGACGCGGGGGAGACACCGGGGAGCTGTTTTTT. It specifies CASGRGGDTGELFF. This chain uses TRBV12-5 with TRBJ2-2, with 7 bases lining up with TRBD2. Unmatched junction bases numbered 4, after V lost 6 bases and J lost 3 bases. The CDR3 is made up of 14 amino acids. Germline CDR1 and CDR2: LGHNT and FRNRAP. The full variable domain, completed using reference TRBV12-5 and TRBJ2-2, is DARVTQTPRHKVTEMGQEVTMRCQPILGHNTVFWYRQTMMQGLELLAYFRNRAPLDDSGMPKDRFSAEMPDATLATLKIQPSEPRDSAVYFCASGRGGDTGELFFGEGSRLTVL.

This chain uses TRBV5-4 with TRBJ1-1; D possibly corresponds to TRBD1 (6 bases). Trimming removed 5 bases at V and 1 base at J, with 18 bases between. The CDR3 length is 16 residues. Germline V gives CDR1 SGHNT, CDR2 YYREEE (reference sequence). The CDR3 sequence: CASSPRGVGANTEAFF. For the CDR3, the DNA is TGTGCCAGCAGTCCCCGGGGGGTGGGGGCGAACACTGAAGCTTTCTTT.

This clone was observed a handful of times. The CDR3: CASSMEPQGVTNEKLFF. The CDR3 DNA reads as TGTGCCAGTAGTATGGAGCCCCAGGGTGTAACTAATGAAAAACTGTTTTTT. The chain carries TRBV19 and TRBJ1-4; possibly TRBD1 for D (5 bases). The CDR3 spans 17 residues. Germline loops: CDR1 LNHDA, CDR2 SQIVND (reference sequence). Trimming shortened V by 3 bases and J by 1 base, and 15 bases separated the two germline ends.